These T cell receptor beta chains were read from a single sample in a study of OX40 agonist ivuxolimab in advanced cancers. The table came from immunoSEQ multiplex PCR; TCRdb's copy has only in-frame clones and leaves some out. The sample records approximately 60,000 clones, around 82% being singletons. The sample consisted of CD4+ or CD8+ T cells sorted from blood, taken in a trial of the OX40 agonist ivuxolimab. All receptors derive from an adult with an advanced solid tumor such as melanoma, head and neck, liver or kidney cancer. Each CDR3 is given with its conserved first and last residue.

TRBJ1-1,13,TRBV11-3,CASSLEENTEAFF
TRBJ1-1,15,TRBV9,CASSVEGTGATEAFF
TRBJ1-5,13,TRBV6-5,CASSEGLNQPQHF
TRBJ2-1,12,TRBV5-1,CASRPDHNEQFF
TRBJ2-1,15,TRBV6-5,CASSPRTSDVDEQFF
TRBJ2-2,16,TRBV4-2,CASSQSGPPNTGELFF
TRBJ2-5,15,TRBV2,CASSRDRGDQETQYF
TRBJ1-2,13,TRBV29-1,CSAAPRQGHGYTF
TRBJ1-5,14,TRBV19,CASSERPRDQPQHF
TRBJ1-1,14,TRBV6-6,CASSYSGRGTEAFF
TRBJ2-3,14,TRBV5-1,CASSLPGQGDTQYF
TRBJ1-1,19,TRBV5-4,CASSLYPQRSQGQNTEAFF
TRBJ2-4,13,TRBV19,CASTPGTKNIQYF
TRBJ2-2,13,TRBV29-1,CSAMGQGGGELFF
TRBJ2-3,14,TRBV5-1,CASSPGQRRDTQYF
TRBJ2-2,14,TRBV5-8,CASSADRNTGELFF
TRBJ1-2,19,TRBV4-1,CASSQDGGGARGFNYGYTF
TRBJ2-5,15,TRBV7-7,CASSQSGGSGETQYF
TRBJ2-3,14,TRBV29-1,CSVAPGQGTDTQYF
TRBJ1-5,13,TRBV30,CAWTGGFNQPQHF
TRBJ2-1,14,TRBV15,CATSSVGAINEQFF
TRBJ1-2,14,TRBV5-1,CASSGGDSAYGYTF
TRBJ2-5,15,TRBV7-7,CASTPGIGAQETQYF
TRBJ2-7,13,TRBV5-1,CASSGDGLYEQYF
TRBJ1-2,14,TRBV10-3,CAISERQGESGYTF
TRBJ2-5,13,TRBV19,CASSIMGGETQYF
TRBJ1-2,12,TRBV30,CAWSPNFYGYTF